One sample yielded the 29 T cell receptor beta chains listed below, sequenced in a study of T cells after posttransplantation cyclophosphamide. A marrow graft followed busulfan-fludarabine conditioning, with cyclophosphamide on days +3 and +4. Using immunoSEQ multiplex PCR, the repertoire was profiled, and TCRdb retains in-frame clones only, with some absent. The data list around 8,000 clones, none observed once; around 6% falls to the top ten. The sample consisted of PBMCs, taken after an allogeneic stem cell transplant with post-transplant cyclophosphamide. These receptors all come from a male patient in his thirties who received an allogeneic stem cell transplant from an unrelated donor, was CMV-positive, and had acute and chronic GVHD. Some T cells may trace back to the graft donor.

This clone was recorded many times. V usage is TRBV10-1 and J usage is TRBJ2-3; D is unresolved. Germline values: CDR1 WNHNN, CDR2 SYGVQD (reference sequence). CDR3 length: 14 residues. The germline V and J ends were trimmed by 2 bases and 3 bases, with 9 bases remaining between them. CDR3 loop: CASSEGLATDTQYF. The CDR3 DNA reads as TGCGCCAGCAGTGAGGGGCTTGCGACAGATACGCAGTATTTT.

This clone is medium-sized in the sample. The J gene is TRBJ1-3, the V gene TRBV12-3 or TRBV12-4, with 7 positions matching TRBD1. The CDR3 runs 15 residues. Trimming cost V 1 base and J 7 bases; bases outside gene matches: 7. The CDR3 protein is CASSLDRGEGNTIYF. DNA of the CDR3: TGTGCCAGCAGTTTAGACAGGGGAGAAGGGAACACCATATATTTT.

This clone was detected ten times or more. This rearrangement joins TRBV10-3 to TRBJ2-2, with D possibly matching TRBD1 (5 bases). Germline CDR1 is ENHRY and CDR2 is SYGVKD. The CDR3 is 15 amino acids. Deletions cut 5 bases from V and 0 bases from J, with 10 bases between. The CDR3 is CAISKTTANTGELFF. CDR3 coding DNA: TGTGCCATCAGTAAAACGACAGCGAACACCGGGGAGCTGTTTTTT.

This clone has ten or more counts. V is TRBV4-3 and J is TRBJ2-2; a weak D match, TRBD2 (6 bases). This CDR3 has 14 amino acids. Germline lookup yields CDR1 LGHNA and CDR2 YSLEER. Trimming took off 3 bases at V and 1 base at J, with 6 bases between the two ends. DNA for the CDR3: TGCGCCAGCAGCCAGCGGGAGAACACCGGGGAGCTGTTTTTT. Protein product: CASSQRENTGELFF.

By sample share, this clone is medium-sized. The V gene is TRBV19, the J gene TRBJ1-1; 7 nucleotides match TRBD1. Germline lookup yields CDR1 LNHDA and CDR2 SQIVND (reference sequence). The CDR3 covers 15 residues. J gave up 10 bases and V 6 bases, and 17 bases lay outside the gene matches. CDR3 sequence (DNA): TGTGCCAGTAGGTCTATTGGAGAACAGGGGTGGGTAGCTTTCTTT. Translation gives CASRSIGEQGWVAFF. The full variable domain, rest sourced from reference TRBV19 and TRBJ1-1, is DGGITQSPKYLFRKEGQNVTLSCEQNLNHDAMYWYRQDPGQGLRLIYYSQIVNDFQKGDIAEGYSVSREKKESFPLTVTSAQKNPTAFYLCASRSIGEQGWVAFFGQGTRLTVV.

In its sample, this clone was seen many times. The chain carries TRBV7-9 and TRBJ1-2; 10 nucleotides match TRBD1. The CDR3 spans 15 residues. J lost 7 bases, V lost 8 bases, and 13 bases had no gene match. CDR1 is SEHNR, CDR2 FQNEAQ, per germline (reference sequence). CDR3 in DNA: TGTGCCAGCGGGGGAGGGGGACAGGGGAAGAGTGGCTACACCTTC. Protein product: CASGGGGQGKSGYTF.

The table lists this clone with many counts. J is TRBJ1-4 and V is TRBV19; TRBD1 is a possible D gene (5 bases). The CDR3 is 12 residues long. The germline V and J ends were trimmed by 6 bases and 7 bases, with 9 bases remaining between them. Germline CDR1 and CDR2: LNHDA and SQIVND (reference sequence). CDR3 residues: CASRGAGEKLFF. The CDR3 DNA reads TGTGCCAGTAGAGGGGCCGGTGAAAAACTGTTTTTT. Drawing the rest from reference TRBV19 and TRBJ1-4, the complete variable domain is DGGITQSPKYLFRKEGQNVTLSCEQNLNHDAMYWYRQDPGQGLRLIYYSQIVNDFQKGDIAEGYSVSREKKESFPLTVTSAQKNPTAFYLCASRGAGEKLFFGSGTQLSVL.

This clone was seen a handful of times. The chain uses TRBV5-4 and TRBJ2-3; 12 nucleotides agree with TRBD2. Losses at the gene ends were 1 base for V and 2 bases for J; bases not matched to a gene: 2. The CDR3 has 16 residues. The germline V gene encodes CDR1 SGHNT and CDR2 YYREEE (reference sequence). Here the CDR3 DNA reads TGTGCCAGCAGCTTGAGACTAGCGGGAGACACAGATACGCAGTATTTT. Its protein product is CASSLRLAGDTDTQYF.

This clone was counted many times. The chain combines TRBV5-5 with TRBJ2-1; no clear D gene. Trimming removed 0 bases from V and 5 bases from J, with 6 bases in between. This CDR3 has 13 residues. The germline CDR1 and CDR2 sequences are SGHKS and YYEKEE (reference sequence). The CDR3 nucleotides are TGTGCCAGCAGCTTGGCCGGTAACAATGAGCAGTTCTTC. This gives the protein CASSLAGNNEQFF.

This clone was seen many times. The chain joins TRBV29-1 to TRBJ2-1; D remains unclear. Per germline, CDR1 SQVTM and CDR2 ANQGSEA. The CDR3 runs to 18 residues. Deletions cut 6 bases from V and 5 bases from J, with 29 bases between. CDR3 region: CSVKGLQSQSLIHNEQFF. The DNA for the CDR3 is TGCAGCGTAAAGGGTCTCCAATCTCAATCTCTCATCCACAATGAGCAGTTCTTC.

This clone was observed at least ten times. The chain is built from TRBV9 and TRBJ2-3; no firm D call. Trimming stripped 4 bases from V and 4 bases from J, with 10 bases between. CDR1 SGDLS and CDR2 YYNGEE come from the germline V gene. CDR3 length equals 13 residues. The CDR3 sequence is CASSRSSPDTQYF. The DNA of the CDR3 is TGTGCCAGCAGCCGTAGTTCCCCAGATACGCAGTATTTT.

The table lists this clone with a few counts. The chain uses TRBV24-1 and TRBJ2-5; D might be TRBD2 (6 bases). This CDR3 is built from 15 residues. CDR1 and CDR2 from the germline V gene are KGHDR and SFDVKD. V shed 1 base and J shed 4 bases, with 12 bases lying between them. CDR3 nucleotides: TGTGCCACCAGTGATTTAGGAGGGGAAGGAGAGACCCAGTACTTC. Its protein product is CATSDLGGEGETQYF.

This clone has at least ten counts. The rearrangement uses TRBV24-1 and TRBJ1-2, with D possibly matching TRBD1 (6 bases). V lost 5 bases and J lost 4, with 7 bases in between. This CDR3 has 12 residues. Germline CDR1 reads KGHDR; CDR2 reads SFDVKD. For the CDR3, the DNA is TGTGCCACCAGTGCGACAGGCTATGGCTACACCTTC. This codes for CATSATGYGYTF.

This clone was recorded many times. The rearrangement joins TRBV18 to TRBJ2-7; TRBD2 matches at 14 bases. The CDR3 extends over 16 amino acids. CDR1 and CDR2 (germline): KGHSH, LQKENI. Trimming cost V 3 bases and J 4 bases; bases outside gene matches: 5. The CDR3 reads CASSPGGTSGRYEQYF. For the CDR3, the DNA is TGTGCCAGCTCACCGGGGGGGACTAGCGGGAGATACGAGCAGTACTTC.

This clone was observed many times. The CDR3 protein is CASSPTVGTGTYEQYF. CDR3 bases: TGTGCCAGCAGCCCCACGGTTGGGACAGGGACCTACGAGCAGTACTTC. The chain uses TRBV9 and TRBJ2-7; 9 bases map to TRBD1. The germline CDR1 and CDR2 sequences are SGDLS and YYNGEE. V was clipped by 4 bases and J by 2 bases; unmatched bases: 10. The CDR3 has 16 amino acids. Variable domain in full (rest from reference TRBV9 and TRBJ2-7): DSGVTQTPKHLITATGQRVTLRCSPRSGDLSVYWYQQSLDQGLQFLIQYYNGEERAKGNILERFSAQQFPDLHSELNLSSLELGDSALYFCASSPTVGTGTYEQYFGPGTRLTVT.

The sample holds a few counts of this clone. V is TRBV5-3 and J is TRBJ1-2; 9 bases agree with TRBD1. TRBV5-3 is identified as an open reading frame with a role that is uncertain. V dropped 4 bases and J dropped 8; count of bases not matched to a gene: 6. CDR3 length: 13 residues. CDR3: CARSPPTGGGYTF. The CDR3 DNA reads as TGTGCCAGAAGCCCTCCGACAGGGGGGGGCTACACCTTC.

This clone occurred a few times. This chain links TRBV5-1 with TRBJ2-5, with a tentative D call TRBD1 (6 bases). The CDR3 has 15 residues. CDR1 and CDR2 (germline): SGHRS, YFSETQ. Trimming removed 3 bases at V and 2 bases at J, with 14 bases between. CDR3 in DNA: TGCGCCAGCAGCTCCGCGTGGGGACAACAAGAGACCCAGTACTTC. As protein: CASSSAWGQQETQYF.

This clone was counted ten times or more. The junction departs from the called germline gene at one end, perhaps through a read error. The chain is built from TRBV4-1 and TRBJ1-5; 12 positions agree with TRBD1. This CDR3 has 17 residues. Germline CDR1 reads MGHRA; CDR2 reads YSYEKL. CDR3 amino acids: CTSSPVGQGASNQPQHF. The CDR3 nucleotides are TGCACCAGCAGCCCTGTGGGACAGGGGGCTAGCAATCAGCCCCAGCATTTT.

This clone was recorded many times. The chain joins TRBV11-3 to TRBJ1-1; 8 bases agree with TRBD1. The V gene end was trimmed by 1 base and the J gene end by 5 bases; junction bases not matched to a gene: 6. CDR1 SGHNT and CDR2 YENEEA come from the germline V gene. The CDR3 spans 15 residues. CDR3 sequence (DNA): TGTGCCAGCAGCTTAGCCGGACAGGGATGGACTGAAGCTTTCTTT. It is translated as CASSLAGQGWTEAFF.

The J gene is TRBJ2-5, the V gene TRBV7-9; 13 bases map to TRBD2. Germline V gives CDR1 SEHNR, CDR2 FQNEAQ (reference sequence). J gave up 4 bases and V 1 base, and 0 bases lay outside the gene matches. This CDR3 contains 15 residues. CDR3 sequence reads: CASSLGTSGRETQYF. The DNA for the CDR3 is TGTGCCAGCAGCTTAGGGACTAGCGGGAGAGAGACCCAGTACTTC.

In this sample, this clone is medium-sized. The V gene is TRBV5-4, the J gene TRBJ2-1; D is possibly TRBD2 (6 bases). V was pared by 4 bases and J by 4 bases, with 12 bases between. The CDR3 is 14 amino acids. Germline V gives CDR1 SGHNT, CDR2 YYREEE (reference sequence). The CDR3 nucleotides read TGTGCCAGCAGCCCGGGACTGGAGTACAATGAGCAGTTCTTC. The encoded protein is CASSPGLEYNEQFF.

Ten or more counts support this clone. J is TRBJ1-1 and V is TRBV6-2 or TRBV6-3, with 7 bases identical to TRBD1. V trimming: 8 bases; J trimming: 0 bases; junction bases outside the gene matches: 3. Germline CDR1 and CDR2: MNHEY and SVGEGT. The CDR3 runs 13 residues. CDR3 protein: CASGTVLNTEAFF. CDR3 DNA: TGTGCCAGCGGGACAGTGCTGAACACTGAAGCTTTCTTT.

This clone was recorded at least ten times. The rearrangement uses TRBV5-4 and TRBJ2-3; 10 bases match TRBD2. This CDR3 contains 15 residues. CDR1 SGHNT and CDR2 YYREEE come from the germline V gene (reference sequence). The junction had 6 bases not matched to a gene; V was cut back by 2 bases and J by 6 bases. The CDR3, as DNA: TGTGCCAGCAGCTTAGCGGGGGGGGCCATTGATACGCAGTATTTT. Translated: CASSLAGGAIDTQYF.

This clone was counted at least ten times. This chain connects TRBV10-3 to TRBJ1-5, with D maybe TRBD1 (5 bases). The CDR3 is made up of 14 amino acids. V gave up 2 bases and J gave up 2 bases, with 7 bases separating them. CDR1 ENHRY and CDR2 SYGVKD come from the germline V gene. CDR3 protein: CAISEGAGNQPQHF. The DNA of the CDR3 is TGTGCCATCAGTGAGGGGGCCGGCAATCAGCCCCAGCATTTT.

This clone was detected many times. The V call is TRBV5-6, the J call TRBJ2-7; D unclear. V gave up 1 base and J gave up 1 base, with 6 bases separating them. Looked up from germline, CDR1 is SGHDT and CDR2 is YYEEEE. The CDR3 is made up of 13 amino acids. This CDR3 reads CASSLFPSYEQYF. CDR3 DNA: TGTGCCAGCAGCTTGTTCCCGTCCTACGAGCAGTACTTC.

This clone was observed many times. The chain recombines TRBV11-3 with TRBJ2-1, with D possibly TRBD1 on 6 matching bases. Germline assignment: CDR1 SGHNT and CDR2 YENEEA. This CDR3 comprises 16 residues. Trimming removed 1 base from V and 5 bases from J, with 15 bases in between. CDR3 residues: CASSLVAYRVDNEQFF. In DNA form, the CDR3 reads TGTGCCAGCAGCTTAGTGGCCTACAGGGTTGACAATGAGCAGTTCTTC.

In its sample, this clone was seen many times. V and J are TRBV7-2 and TRBJ2-2; D is uncertain. Germline CDR1 is SGHTA and CDR2 is FQGNSA. The V and J ends lost 4 bases and 0 bases respectively, with 9 bases between them. CDR3 length equals 15 residues. The CDR3 is CASSSVAANTGELFF. The CDR3 DNA reads as TGTGCCAGCAGCTCCGTAGCCGCGAACACCGGGGAGCTGTTTTTT.

This clone was found many times. The chain carries TRBV10-3 and TRBJ1-5, with D uncertain. The CDR3 consists of 13 residues. The germline gives CDR1 ENHRY, CDR2 SYGVKD. V gave up 2 bases and J gave up 1 base, with 3 bases separating them. CDR3 sequence: CAISESSNQPQHF. CDR3 DNA sequence: TGTGCCATCAGTGAGAGCAGCAATCAGCCCCAGCATTTT.

This clone was counted ten times or more. J is TRBJ2-1 and V is TRBV4-3; 11 bases line up with TRBD2. CDR1 LGHNA and CDR2 YSLEER come from the germline V gene. The CDR3 consists of 14 residues. Trimming took 4 bases from V and 6 from J; bases not matched to a gene: 2. The CDR3 protein is CASSLGLAGNEQFF. The CDR3 nucleotides are TGCGCCAGCAGCCTAGGACTAGCGGGCAATGAGCAGTTCTTC.